What follows describes a single TCR beta chain. Its antigen is undetermined. Trimming left V 6 bases short and J 2 bases short, with 12 bases between. CDR1 MDHEN and CDR2 SYDVKM come from the germline V gene. This CDR3 spans 14 amino acids. Profiled with immunoSEQ multiplex PCR; TCRdb holds only in-frame clones, not every one. The sample holds around 31,000 clones, approximately 50% seen once. Time point denoted: week 5, during vaccination. Mutant IDH1 20-mer peptide, at 300 ug, made up each vaccine dose, with topical imiquimod. This sample was included in a study of a mutant IDH1 vaccine in newly diagnosed glioma. Study-level information: In some groups vaccination began 4-6 weeks post-radiotherapy; others received it with temozolomide. Previous care, which was radiotherapy, temozolomide, or both, most often involved both.

The sequence was obtained from a woman aged 18-29 years with glioma. This specimen consisted of PBMCs, obtained from a glioma patient whose treatment included an IDH1 peptide vaccine. This chain links TRBV28 with TRBJ2-3; D tentatively fits TRBD1 or TRBD2 (5 bases each). This CDR3 reads CASSGTSVTDTQYF. Written as DNA, the CDR3 is TGTGCCAGCAGCGGGACCTCAGTCACAGATACGCAGTATTTT.